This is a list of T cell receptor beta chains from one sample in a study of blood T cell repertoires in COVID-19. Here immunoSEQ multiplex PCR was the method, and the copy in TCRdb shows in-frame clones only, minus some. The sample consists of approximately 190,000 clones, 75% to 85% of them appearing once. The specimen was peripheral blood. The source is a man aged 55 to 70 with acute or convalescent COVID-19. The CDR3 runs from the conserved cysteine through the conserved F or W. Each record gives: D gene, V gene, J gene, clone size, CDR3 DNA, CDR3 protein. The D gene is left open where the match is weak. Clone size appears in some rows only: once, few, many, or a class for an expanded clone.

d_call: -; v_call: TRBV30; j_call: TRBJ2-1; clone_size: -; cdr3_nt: TGTGCCTGGAGTGGACTGGGCAATGAGCAGTTCTTC; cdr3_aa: CAWSGLGNEQFF
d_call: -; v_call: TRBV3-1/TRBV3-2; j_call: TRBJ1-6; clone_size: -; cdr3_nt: TGTGCCAGCAGCCAGAGGGGGGGCAGGGGCCCAAATTCACCCCTCCACTTT; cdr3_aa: CASSQRGGRGPNSPLHF
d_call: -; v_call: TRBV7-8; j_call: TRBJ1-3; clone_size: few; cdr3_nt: TGTGCCAGCGGTGCAGGGGCCAACTCTGGAAACACCATATATTTT; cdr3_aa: CASGAGANSGNTIYF
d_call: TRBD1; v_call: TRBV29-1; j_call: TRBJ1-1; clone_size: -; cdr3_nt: TGCAGCGCCTTGGACAGGGGGCGAACTGAAGCTTTCTTT; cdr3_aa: CSALDRGRTEAFF
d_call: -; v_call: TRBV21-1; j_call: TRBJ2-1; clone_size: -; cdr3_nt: TGTGCCAGCAGAACAGGGGCTGGTAATGAGCAGTTCTTC; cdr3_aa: CASRTGAGNEQFF
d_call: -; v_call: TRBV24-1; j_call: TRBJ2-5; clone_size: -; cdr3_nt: TGTGCCACCAGTGCCGGGACATGGCAAGAGACCCAGTACTTC; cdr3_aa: CATSAGTWQETQYF
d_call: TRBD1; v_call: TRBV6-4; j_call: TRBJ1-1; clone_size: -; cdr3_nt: TGTGCCAGCAGGCCGGGACAGGGGGCGCCAGCTTTCTTT; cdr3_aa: CASRPGQGAPAFF
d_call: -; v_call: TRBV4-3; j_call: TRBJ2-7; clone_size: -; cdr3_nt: TGCGCCAGCAGCCAAGATATGAGAGGGAATTCCTACGAGCAGTACTTC; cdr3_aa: CASSQDMRGNSYEQYF
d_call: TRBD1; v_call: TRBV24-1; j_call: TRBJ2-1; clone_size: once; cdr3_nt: TGTGCCACCAGTGATACCAGGGGGCACTTTCAATACAATGAGCAGTTCTTC; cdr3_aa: CATSDTRGHFQYNEQFF
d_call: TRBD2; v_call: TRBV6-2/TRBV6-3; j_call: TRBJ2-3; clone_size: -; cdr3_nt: TGTGCCAGCAGTAAGCTAGCGGGGGGAGTCACAGATACGCAGTATTTT; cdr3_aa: CASSKLAGGVTDTQYF
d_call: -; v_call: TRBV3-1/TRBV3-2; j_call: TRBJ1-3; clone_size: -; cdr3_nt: TGTGCCAGCAGCCAAGTGGGGGGGAACGCTGGAAACACCATATATTTT; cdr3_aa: CASSQVGGNAGNTIYF
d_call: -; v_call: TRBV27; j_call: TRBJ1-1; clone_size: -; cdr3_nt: TGTGCCAGCAGTTTGCAGGGAAAGAACACTGAAGCTTTCTTT; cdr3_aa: CASSLQGKNTEAFF
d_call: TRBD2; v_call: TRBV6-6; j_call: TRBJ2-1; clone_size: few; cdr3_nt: TGTGCCAGCTATCTGAGCGGGGGGTACAATGAGCAGTTCTTC; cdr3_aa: CASYLSGGYNEQFF
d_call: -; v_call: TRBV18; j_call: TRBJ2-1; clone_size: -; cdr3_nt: TGTGCCAGCTCAGAAAGTAGCTACAATGAGCAGTTCTTC; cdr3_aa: CASSESSYNEQFF
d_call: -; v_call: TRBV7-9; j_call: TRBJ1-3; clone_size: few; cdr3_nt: TGTGCCAGCAGCTTAACAGTCGGAAACACCATATATTTT; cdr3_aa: CASSLTVGNTIYF
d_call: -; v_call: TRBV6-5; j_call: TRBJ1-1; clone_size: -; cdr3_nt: TGTGCCAGCAGGCCGGGTGGGAACACTGAAGCTTTCTTT; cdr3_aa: CASRPGGNTEAFF
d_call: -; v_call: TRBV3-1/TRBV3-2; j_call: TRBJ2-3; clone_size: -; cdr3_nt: TGTGCCAGCAGCCTACAACCCCCAGATACGCAGTATTTT; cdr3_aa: CASSLQPPDTQYF
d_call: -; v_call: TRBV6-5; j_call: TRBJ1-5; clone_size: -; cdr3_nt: TGTGCCAGCTCGTCACAGGGCGGACAGCCCCAGCATTTT; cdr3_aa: CASSSQGGQPQHF
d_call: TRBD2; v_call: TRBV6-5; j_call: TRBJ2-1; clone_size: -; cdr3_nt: TGTGCCAGCAGTTCGGGACTAGCGGGTGAGCAGTTCTTC; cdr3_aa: CASSSGLAGEQFF
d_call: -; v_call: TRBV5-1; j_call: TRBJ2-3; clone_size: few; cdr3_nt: TGCGCCAGCAGCTCTGCGGGCGGGGGCACAGATACGCAGTATTTT; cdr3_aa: CASSSAGGGTDTQYF
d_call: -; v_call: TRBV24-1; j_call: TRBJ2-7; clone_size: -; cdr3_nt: TGTGCCACCAGTGATAGTACATCCTACGAGCAGTACTTC; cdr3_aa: CATSDSTSYEQYF
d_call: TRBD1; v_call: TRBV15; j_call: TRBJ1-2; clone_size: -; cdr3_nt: TGTGCCACCAGCCCCCGACAGGGCGACTATGGCTACACCTTC; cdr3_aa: CATSPRQGDYGYTF
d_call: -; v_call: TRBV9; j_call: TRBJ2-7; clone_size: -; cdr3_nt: TGTGCCAGCAGCCCGGGACAAACCTACGAGCAGTACTTC; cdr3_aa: CASSPGQTYEQYF
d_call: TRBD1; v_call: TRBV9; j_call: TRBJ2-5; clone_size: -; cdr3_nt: TGTGCCAGCAGCGTAGCTGGGACAGGGGGGACCTTTGAGCAAGAGACCCAGTACTTC; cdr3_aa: CASSVAGTGGTFEQETQYF
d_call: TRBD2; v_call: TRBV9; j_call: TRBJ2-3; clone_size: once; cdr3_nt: TGTGCCAGCAGCGCGACTAGCGGGGGTGTTCCAGATACGCAGTATTTT; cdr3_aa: CASSATSGGVPDTQYF
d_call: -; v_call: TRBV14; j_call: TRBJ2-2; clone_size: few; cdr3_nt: TGTGCCAGCAGCCAAGATCTATTAAACACCGGGGAGCTGTTTTTT; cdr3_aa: CASSQDLLNTGELFF
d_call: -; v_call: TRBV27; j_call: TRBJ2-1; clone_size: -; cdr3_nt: TGTGCCAGCAGAGGGTCCTGGCGGGGCAATGAGCAGTTCTTC; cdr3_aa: CASRGSWRGNEQFF
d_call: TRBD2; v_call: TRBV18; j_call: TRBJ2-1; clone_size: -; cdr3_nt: TGTGCCAGCTCCCCCCTAGCGGGAGGGCCTGGAAATGAGCAGTTCTTC; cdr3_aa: CASSPLAGGPGNEQFF
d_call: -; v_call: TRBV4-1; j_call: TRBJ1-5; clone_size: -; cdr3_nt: TGCGCCAGCAGCCAAGGACAGAACAATCAGCCCCAGCATTTT; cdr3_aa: CASSQGQNNQPQHF
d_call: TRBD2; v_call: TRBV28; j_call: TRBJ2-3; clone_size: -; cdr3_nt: TGTGCCAGCAGTTTACTAGCGGGAGAAGGTAATACGCAGTATTTT; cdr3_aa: CASSLLAGEGNTQYF
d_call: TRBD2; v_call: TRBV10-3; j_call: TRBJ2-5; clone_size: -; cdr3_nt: TGTGCCATCAGTGGGACTAGCCGAGAGACCCAGTACTTC; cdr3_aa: CAISGTSRETQYF
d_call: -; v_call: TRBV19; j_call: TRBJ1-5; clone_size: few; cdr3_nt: TGTGCCAGTAGTGTGGGGGGGACCAATCAGCCCCAGCATTTT; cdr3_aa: CASSVGGTNQPQHF
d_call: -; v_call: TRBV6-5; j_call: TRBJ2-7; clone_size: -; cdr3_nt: TGTGCCAGCAGTTCGCGAGGTTACGAGCAGTACTTC; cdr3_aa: CASSSRGYEQYF
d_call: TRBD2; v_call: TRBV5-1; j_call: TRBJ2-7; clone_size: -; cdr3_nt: TGCGCCAGCAGCCCCGCCTTTGGACAGGGGACTAGCGGGAGTGGCTACGAGCAGTACTTC; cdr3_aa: CASSPAFGQGTSGSGYEQYF
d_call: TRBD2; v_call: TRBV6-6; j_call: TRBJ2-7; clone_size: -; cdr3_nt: TGTGCCAGCAGTCTCCTAAGCGGGAGCTCCTACGAGCAGTACTTC; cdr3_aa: CASSLLSGSSYEQYF
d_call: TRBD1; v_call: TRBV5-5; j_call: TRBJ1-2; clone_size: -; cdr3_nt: TGTGCCAGCAGCTCTGGACAGGGGGCTAGCTATGGCTACACCTTC; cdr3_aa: CASSSGQGASYGYTF
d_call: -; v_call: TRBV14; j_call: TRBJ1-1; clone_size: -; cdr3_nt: TGTGCCAGCAGCCAAGTAACTCCCCTTGAAGCTTTCTTT; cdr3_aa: CASSQVTPLEAFF
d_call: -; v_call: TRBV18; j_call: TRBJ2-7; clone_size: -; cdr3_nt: TGTGCCAGCTCACCGAGCTCCTACGAGCAGTACTTC; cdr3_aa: CASSPSSYEQYF
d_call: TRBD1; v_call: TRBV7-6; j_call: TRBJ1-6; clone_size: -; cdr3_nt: TGTGCCAGCAGTCCTAGGGGACAGGGTAATTCACCCCTCCACTTT; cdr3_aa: CASSPRGQGNSPLHF
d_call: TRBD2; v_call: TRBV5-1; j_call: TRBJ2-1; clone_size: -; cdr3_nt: TGCGCCAGCAGCTTGGGCGGGAGTGGCTACAATGAGCAGTTCTTC; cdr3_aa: CASSLGGSGYNEQFF
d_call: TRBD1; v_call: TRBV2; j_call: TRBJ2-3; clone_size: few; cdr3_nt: TGTGCCAGCAGACTGGGACAGGGTCGCACAGATACGCAGTATTTT; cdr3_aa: CASRLGQGRTDTQYF
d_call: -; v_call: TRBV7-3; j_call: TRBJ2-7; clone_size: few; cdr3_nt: TGTGCCAGCAGCTTAGAGGTCTATCACGAGCAGTACTTC; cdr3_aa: CASSLEVYHEQYF
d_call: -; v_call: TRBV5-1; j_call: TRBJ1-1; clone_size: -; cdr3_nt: TGCGCCAGCAGCTTTTTAGGGCAGGGGAACACTGAAGCTTTCTTT; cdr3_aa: CASSFLGQGNTEAFF
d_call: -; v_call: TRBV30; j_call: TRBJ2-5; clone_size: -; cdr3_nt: TGTGCCTGGAGTCGGGGTGTCCAAGAGACCCAGTACTTC; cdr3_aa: CAWSRGVQETQYF
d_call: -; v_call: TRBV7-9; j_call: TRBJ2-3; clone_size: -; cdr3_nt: TGTGCCAGCAGCTTATCCCCCAGCGCGAACACAGATACGCAGTATTTT; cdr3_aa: CASSLSPSANTDTQYF
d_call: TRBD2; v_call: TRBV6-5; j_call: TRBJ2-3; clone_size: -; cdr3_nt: TGTGCCAGCAGTTACCTCCGAGCGGGGCATCCGCAGTATTTT; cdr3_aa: CASSYLRAGHPQYF